Sequencing of this T cell receptor (beta chain) was carried out in a study of T cell responses to AZD1222 COVID-19 vaccine. Germline V lookup: CDR1 MDHEN, CDR2 SYDVKM. Trimming cost V 5 bases and J 0 bases, with 16 bases left between them. There are 16 residues in the CDR3. The repertoire was sequenced with immunoSEQ multiplex PCR; TCRdb's copy has only in-frame clones and lacks some. Counted here are roughly 97,000 clones, about 93% occurring once; the ten biggest clones make up about 5%. The sequences come from peripheral blood, collected on day 0 of AZD1222 vaccination. This receptor was taken from an adult in good health. The chain recombines TRBV28 with TRBJ1-1, with a possible D match to TRBD1 (5 bases). The CDR3 bases are TGTGCCAGCAGTAGGTTGGACATGGACATGAACACTGAAGCTTTCTTT. Its protein product is CASSRLDMDMNTEAFF.